This T cell receptor (beta chain) comes out of a study of blood T cell repertoires in COVID-19. For the study at large: Nucleic acid was either cDNA or gDNA, and it came from T cells, B-cell-depleted T cells, or PBMCs.

As originally analysed: Nucleated cell counts were estimated from reference gene primer amplification. This table comes from immunoSEQ multiplex PCR, and its TCRdb copy is limited to in-frame clones, with some not included. The V and J calls and the clone size are those of that table, but D and trimming were determined from the DNA. The sample contains 200,000 to 250,000 clones, about 80% of which appear only once. V was trimmed by 5 bases and J by 5 bases, leaving 9 bases between them. The V gene's germline CDR1 is KGHDR and CDR2 SFDVKD. This CDR3 comprises 13 residues. The chain links TRBV24-1 to TRBJ1-5; perhaps TRBD1 as D (6 bases). Sequencing was carried out using peripheral blood. This clonotype was obtained from a woman of 80 years or more with acute or convalescent COVID-19. CDR3 region: CATSAAGDQPQHF. The CDR3 nucleotides are TGTGCCACCAGTGCGGCAGGGGATCAGCCCCAGCATTTT.